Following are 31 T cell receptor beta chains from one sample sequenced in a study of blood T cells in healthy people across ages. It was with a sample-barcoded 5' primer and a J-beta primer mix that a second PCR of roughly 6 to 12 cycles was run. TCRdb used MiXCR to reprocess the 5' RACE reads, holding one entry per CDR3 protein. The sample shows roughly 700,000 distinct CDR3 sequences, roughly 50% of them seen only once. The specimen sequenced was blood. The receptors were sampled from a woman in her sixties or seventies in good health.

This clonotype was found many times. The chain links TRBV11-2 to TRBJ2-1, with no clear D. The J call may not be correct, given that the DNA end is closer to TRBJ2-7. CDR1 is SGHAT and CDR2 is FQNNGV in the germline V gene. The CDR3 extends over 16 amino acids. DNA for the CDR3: TGTGCCAGCAGCTTAGAAGTAGTACCCCCCTACAATGAGCAGTACTTC. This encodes CASSLEVVPPYNEQYF.

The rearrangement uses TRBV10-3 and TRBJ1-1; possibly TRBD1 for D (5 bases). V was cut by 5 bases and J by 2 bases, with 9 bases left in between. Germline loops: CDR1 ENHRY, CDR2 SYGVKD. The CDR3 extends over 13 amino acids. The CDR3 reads CAISLGENTEAFF. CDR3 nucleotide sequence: TGTGCCATCAGTTTGGGGGAAAACACTGAAGCTTTCTTT.

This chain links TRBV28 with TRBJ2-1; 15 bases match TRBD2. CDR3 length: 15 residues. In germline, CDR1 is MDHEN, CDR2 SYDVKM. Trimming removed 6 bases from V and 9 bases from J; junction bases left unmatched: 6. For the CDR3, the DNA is TGTGCCAGCAGGGCCTCGGGACTAGCGGGAGGTGAGCAGTTCTTC. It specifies CASRASGLAGGEQFF.

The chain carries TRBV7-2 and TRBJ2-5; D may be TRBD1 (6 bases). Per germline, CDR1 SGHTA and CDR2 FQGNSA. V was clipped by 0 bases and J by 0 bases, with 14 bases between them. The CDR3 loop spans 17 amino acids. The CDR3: CASSLAGAGQYQETQYF. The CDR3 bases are TGTGCCAGCAGCTTAGCGGGTGCAGGACAGTACCAAGAGACCCAGTACTTC.

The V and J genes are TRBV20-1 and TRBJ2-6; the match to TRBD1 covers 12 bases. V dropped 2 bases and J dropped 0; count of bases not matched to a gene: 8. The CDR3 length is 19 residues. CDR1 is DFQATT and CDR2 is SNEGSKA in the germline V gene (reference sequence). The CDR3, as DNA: TGCAGTGCTAGACCCGGGACAGGGGGCTTCGGCTCTGGGGCCAACGTCCTGACTTTC. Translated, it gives CSARPGTGGFGSGANVLTF.

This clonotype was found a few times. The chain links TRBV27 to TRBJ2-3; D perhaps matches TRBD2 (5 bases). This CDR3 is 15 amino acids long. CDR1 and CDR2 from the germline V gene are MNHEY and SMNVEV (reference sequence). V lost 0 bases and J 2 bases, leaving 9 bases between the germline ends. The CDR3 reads CASSLSPGSTDTQYF. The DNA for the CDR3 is TGTGCCAGCAGTTTATCACCGGGGTCCACAGATACGCAGTATTTT.

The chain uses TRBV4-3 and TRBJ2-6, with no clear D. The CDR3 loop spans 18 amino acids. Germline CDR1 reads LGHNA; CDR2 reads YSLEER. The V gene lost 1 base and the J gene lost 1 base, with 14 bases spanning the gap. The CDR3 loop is CASSQVNVGLSGANVLTF. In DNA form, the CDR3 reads TGCGCCAGCAGCCAAGTAAATGTGGGCTTATCTGGGGCCAACGTCCTGACTTTC.

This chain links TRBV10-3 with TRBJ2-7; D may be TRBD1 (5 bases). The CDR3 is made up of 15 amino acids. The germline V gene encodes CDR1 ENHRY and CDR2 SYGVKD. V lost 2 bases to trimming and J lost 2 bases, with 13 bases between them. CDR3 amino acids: CAISEGALSAYEQYF. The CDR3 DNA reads TGTGCCATCAGTGAGGGGGCCCTTTCCGCCTACGAGCAGTACTTC.

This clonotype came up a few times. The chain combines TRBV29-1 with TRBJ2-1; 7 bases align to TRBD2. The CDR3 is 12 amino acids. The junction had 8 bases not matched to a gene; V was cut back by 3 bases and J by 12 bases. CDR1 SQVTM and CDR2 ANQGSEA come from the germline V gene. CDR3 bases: TGCAGCGTTGACTCTTGGGGGGGGGTGCAGTTCTTC. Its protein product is CSVDSWGGVQFF.

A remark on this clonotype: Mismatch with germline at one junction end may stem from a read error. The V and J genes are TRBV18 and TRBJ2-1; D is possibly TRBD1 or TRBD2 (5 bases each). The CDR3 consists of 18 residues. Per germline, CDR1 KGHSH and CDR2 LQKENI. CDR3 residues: CASTPSPYGDRGDNEQFF. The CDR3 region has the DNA TGTGCCAGCACACCATCTCCGTATGGGGACCGAGGGGACAATGAGCAGTTCTTC.

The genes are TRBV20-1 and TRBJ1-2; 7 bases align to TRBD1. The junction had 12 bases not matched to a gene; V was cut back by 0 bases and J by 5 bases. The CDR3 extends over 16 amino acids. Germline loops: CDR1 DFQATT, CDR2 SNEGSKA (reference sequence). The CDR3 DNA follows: TGCAGTGCTAGAGATCAAGGGGGCGCTCCCCTTTATGGCTACACCTTC. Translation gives CSARDQGGAPLYGYTF.

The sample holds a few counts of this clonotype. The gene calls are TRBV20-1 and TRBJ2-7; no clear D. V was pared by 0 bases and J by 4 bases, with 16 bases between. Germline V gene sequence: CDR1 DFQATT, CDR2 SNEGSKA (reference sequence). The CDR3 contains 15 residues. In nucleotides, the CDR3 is TGCAGTGCTAGAGATCGGAAAAGGGCTGAGTACGAGCAGTACTTC. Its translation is CSARDRKRAEYEQYF.

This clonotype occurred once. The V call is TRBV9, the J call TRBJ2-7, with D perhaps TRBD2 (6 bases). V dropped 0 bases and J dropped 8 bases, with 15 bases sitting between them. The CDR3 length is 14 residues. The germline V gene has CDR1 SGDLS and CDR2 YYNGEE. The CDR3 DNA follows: TGTGCCAGCAGCGTAGGCGTGGACTACGACAAGCAGTACTTC. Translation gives CASSVGVDYDKQYF.

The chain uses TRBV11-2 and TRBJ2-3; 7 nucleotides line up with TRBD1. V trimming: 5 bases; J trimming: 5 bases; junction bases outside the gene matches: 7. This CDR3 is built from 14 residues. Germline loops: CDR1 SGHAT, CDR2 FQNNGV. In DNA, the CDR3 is TGTGCCAGCAGCCTTAACAGGGGCCGAGATACGCAGTATTTT. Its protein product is CASSLNRGRDTQYF. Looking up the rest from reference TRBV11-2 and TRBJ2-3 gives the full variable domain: EAGVAQSPRYKIIEKRQSVAFWCNPISGHATLYWYQQILGQGPKLLIQFQNNGVVDDSQLPKDRFSAERLKGVDSTLKIQPAKLEDSAVYLCASSLNRGRDTQYFGPGTRLTVL.

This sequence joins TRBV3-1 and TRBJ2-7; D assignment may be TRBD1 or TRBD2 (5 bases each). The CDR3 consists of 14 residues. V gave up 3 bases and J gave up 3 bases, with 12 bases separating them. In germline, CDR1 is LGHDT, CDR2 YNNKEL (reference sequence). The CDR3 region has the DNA TGTGCCAGCAGCCATCGGGACCCCGTCTACGAGCAGTACTTC. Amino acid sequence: CASSHRDPVYEQYF.

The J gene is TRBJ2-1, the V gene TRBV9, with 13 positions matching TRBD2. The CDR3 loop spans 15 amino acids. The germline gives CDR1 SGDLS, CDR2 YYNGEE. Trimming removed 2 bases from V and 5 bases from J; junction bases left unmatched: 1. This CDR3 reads CASSVGLAGDNEQFF. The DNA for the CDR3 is TGTGCCAGCAGCGTCGGACTAGCGGGGGACAATGAGCAGTTCTTC.

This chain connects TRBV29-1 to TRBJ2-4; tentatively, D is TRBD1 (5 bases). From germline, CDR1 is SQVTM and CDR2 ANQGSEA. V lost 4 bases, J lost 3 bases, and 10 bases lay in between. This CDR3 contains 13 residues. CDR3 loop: CSVAGQGKNIQYF. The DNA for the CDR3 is TGCAGCGTTGCGGGCCAGGGCAAAAACATTCAGTACTTC.

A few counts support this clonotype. The CDR3, as DNA: TGTGCCAGCAGCTTTACTAGCGATTACTACGAGCAGTACTTC. Its translation: CASSFTSDYYEQYF. V and J are TRBV7-2 and TRBJ2-7, with 7 bases identical to TRBD2. CDR1 and CDR2 from the germline V gene are SGHTA and FQGNSA. This CDR3 contains 14 residues. J was trimmed by 3 bases and V by 3 bases; bases with no gene match: 5. The variable domain in full, with the rest retrieved from reference TRBV7-2 and TRBJ2-7, is GAGVSQSPSNKVTEKGKDVELRCDPISGHTALYWYRQSLGQGLEFLIYFQGNSAPDKSGLPSDRFSAERTGGSVSTLTIQRTQQEDSAVYLCASSFTSDYYEQYFGPGTRLTVT.

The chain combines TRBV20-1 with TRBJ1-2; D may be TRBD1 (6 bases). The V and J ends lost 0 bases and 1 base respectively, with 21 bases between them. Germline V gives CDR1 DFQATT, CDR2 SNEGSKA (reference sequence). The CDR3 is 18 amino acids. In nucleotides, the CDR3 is TGCAGTGCTAGAGATCCCAGGGGCCTACTTTTTAATAACTATGGCTACACCTTC. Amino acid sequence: CSARDPRGLLFNNYGYTF.

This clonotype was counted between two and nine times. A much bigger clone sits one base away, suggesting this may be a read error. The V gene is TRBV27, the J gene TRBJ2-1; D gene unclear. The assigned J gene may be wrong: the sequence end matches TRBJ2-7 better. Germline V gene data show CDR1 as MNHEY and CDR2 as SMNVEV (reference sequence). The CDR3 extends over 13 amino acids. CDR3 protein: CASSLWPTNEQYF. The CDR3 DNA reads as TGTGCCAGCAGTTTATGGCCTACCAATGAGCAGTACTTC.

CDR3 sequence (DNA): TGTGCCACCAGCAGAGACGGGCAGGGCCGGGTCTATGGCTACACCTTC. Protein sequence: CATSRDGQGRVYGYTF. This chain uses TRBV15 with TRBJ1-2, with D tentatively TRBD1 (5 bases). Deletions cut 0 bases from V and 4 bases from J, with 15 bases between. This CDR3 has 16 amino acids. Germline loops: CDR1 LNHNV, CDR2 YYDKDF (reference sequence).

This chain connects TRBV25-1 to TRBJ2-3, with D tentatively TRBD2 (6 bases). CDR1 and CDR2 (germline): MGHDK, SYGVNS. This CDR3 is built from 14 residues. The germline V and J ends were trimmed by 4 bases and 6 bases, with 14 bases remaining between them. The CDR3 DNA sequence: TGTGCCAGCAGTGGGTTGCGGGGCAGGGATACGCAGTATTTT. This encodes CASSGLRGRDTQYF.

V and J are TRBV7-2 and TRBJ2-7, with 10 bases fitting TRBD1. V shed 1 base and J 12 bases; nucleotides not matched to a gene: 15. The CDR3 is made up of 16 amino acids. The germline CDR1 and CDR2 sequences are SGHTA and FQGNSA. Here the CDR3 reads CASSLVGTGEQETPYF. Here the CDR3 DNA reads TGTGCCAGCAGCTTAGTCGGGACAGGGGAACAAGAGACCCCGTACTTC.

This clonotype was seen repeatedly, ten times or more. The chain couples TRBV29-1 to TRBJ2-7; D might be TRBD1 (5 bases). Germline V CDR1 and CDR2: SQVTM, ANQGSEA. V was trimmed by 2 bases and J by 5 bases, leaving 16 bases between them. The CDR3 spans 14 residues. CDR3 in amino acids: CSVERLGQIDEQYF. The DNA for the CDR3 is TGCAGCGTTGAAAGGCTCGGACAAATCGACGAGCAGTACTTC.

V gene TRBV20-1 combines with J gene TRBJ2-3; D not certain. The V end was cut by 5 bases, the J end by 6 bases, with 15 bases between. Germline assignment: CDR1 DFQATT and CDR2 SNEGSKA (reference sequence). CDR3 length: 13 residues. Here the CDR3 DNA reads TGCAGTGCTTCAGACCCCAGTATCGATACGCAGTATTTT. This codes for CSASDPSIDTQYF.

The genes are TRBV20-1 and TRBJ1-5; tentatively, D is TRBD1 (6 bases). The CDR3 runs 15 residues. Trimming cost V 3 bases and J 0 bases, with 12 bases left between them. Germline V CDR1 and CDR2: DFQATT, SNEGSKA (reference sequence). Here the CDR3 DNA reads TGCAGTGCTAGCGGACAGACCTATAGCAATCAGCCCCAGCATTTT. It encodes CSASGQTYSNQPQHF.

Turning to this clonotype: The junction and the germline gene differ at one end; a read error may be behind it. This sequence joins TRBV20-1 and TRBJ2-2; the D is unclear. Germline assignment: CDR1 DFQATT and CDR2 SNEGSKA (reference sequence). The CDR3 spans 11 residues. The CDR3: CSARNTGELFF. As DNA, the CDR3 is TGCAGCGCTAGGAACACCGGGGAGCTGTTTTTT.

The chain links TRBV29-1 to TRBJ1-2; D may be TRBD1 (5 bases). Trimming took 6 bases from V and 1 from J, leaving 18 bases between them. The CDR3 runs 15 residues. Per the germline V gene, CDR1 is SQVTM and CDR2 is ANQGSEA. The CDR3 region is CSVLVTVTFNYGYTF. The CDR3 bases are TGCAGCGTACTTGTGACAGTAACATTTAACTATGGCTACACCTTC.

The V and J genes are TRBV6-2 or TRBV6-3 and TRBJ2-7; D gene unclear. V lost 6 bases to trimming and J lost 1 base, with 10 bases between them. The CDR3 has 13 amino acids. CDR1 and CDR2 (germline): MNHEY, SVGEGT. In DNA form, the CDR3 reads TGTGCCAGCAGAGAGTCGGGTTCCTACGAGCAGTACTTC. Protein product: CASRESGSYEQYF.

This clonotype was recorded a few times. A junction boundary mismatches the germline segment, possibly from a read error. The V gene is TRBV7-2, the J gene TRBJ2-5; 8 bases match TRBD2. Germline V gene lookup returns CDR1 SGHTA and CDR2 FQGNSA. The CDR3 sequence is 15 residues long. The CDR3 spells CASTLTSGLQETQYF. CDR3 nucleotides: TGTGCCAGCACCTTAACTAGCGGACTCCAAGAGACCCAGTACTTC.

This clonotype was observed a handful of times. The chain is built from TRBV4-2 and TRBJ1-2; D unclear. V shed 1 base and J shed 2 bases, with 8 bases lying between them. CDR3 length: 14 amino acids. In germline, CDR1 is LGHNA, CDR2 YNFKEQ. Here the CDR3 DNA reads TGTGCCAGCAGCCAAGTGTCTGGGAACTATGGCTACACCTTC. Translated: CASSQVSGNYGYTF.